A selection of T cell receptor beta chains follows, all from one sample in a study of beta chain features in type 1 diabetes. Produced via immunoSEQ multiplex PCR; TCRdb's table is partial and in-frame only. The profile shows hundreds of thousands of clones, roughly a sixth of them singletons. The sequencing sample was made of naive CD4+ T cells from blood. These receptors came from a man younger than 35 in good health. The CDR3 runs from the conserved cysteine through the conserved F or W. Fields, in order: J gene, clone size, V gene, D gene, CDR3 DNA, CDR3 protein. The D gene is left open where the match is weak. Size tells how often a clone was seen (once, few, many) or the class of an expanded clone, and some rows leave it out.

>TRBJ2-4|NA|TRBV9|TRBD1
TGTGCCAGCAGCGTTGCCGGACAGGGAGCGGAAAACATTCAGTACTTC
CASSVAGQGAENIQYF
>TRBJ2-7|few|TRBV11-1|NA
TGTGCCAGCAGCCTGACTTGGGTCGAGCAGTACTTC
CASSLTWVEQYF
>TRBJ1-4|few|TRBV19|NA
TGTGCCAGTAACGCAGGGGCAACTAATGAAAAACTGTTTTTT
CASNAGATNEKLFF
>TRBJ2-3|few|TRBV18|TRBD2
TGTGCCAGCAGACCAGGCGGGGGGGCTGGCACAGATACGCAGTATTTT
CASRPGGGAGTDTQYF
>TRBJ1-5|NA|TRBV7-9|TRBD1
TGTGCCAGCAGCTTCGCCGGGGGGCAGGGGGCATCCCAGCCCCAGCATTTT
CASSFAGGQGASQPQHF
>TRBJ2-7|NA|TRBV4-1|TRBD1
TGCGCCAGCAGCCACCCTTCTAGGGACAGATCTAACGAGCAGTACTTC
CASSHPSRDRSNEQYF
>TRBJ2-4|many|TRBV7-8|TRBD2
TGTGCCAGCAGCCCCGCGGGGGGCCGTTACATTCAGTACTTC
CASSPAGGRYIQYF
>TRBJ2-1|few|TRBV4-3|TRBD1
TGCGCCAGCAGCCCATACCTCGGGACAGCTTCCTACAATGAGCAGTTCTTC
CASSPYLGTASYNEQFF
>TRBJ2-7|few|TRBV30|NA
TGTGCCTGGAGCGGCAGCGTCTACGAGCAGTACTTC
CAWSGSVYEQYF
>TRBJ2-5|once|TRBV2|NA
TGTGCCAGCAGTGAAGCGCTTCTAGGGGGAGGAGAGACCCAGTACTTC
CASSEALLGGGETQYF
>TRBJ2-3|NA|TRBV25-1|TRBD2
TGTGCCAGCAGCCGAGGGACTAGCGGGGGGACAGATACGCAGTATTTT
CASSRGTSGGTDTQYF
>TRBJ2-7|few|TRBV4-3|NA
TGCGCCAGCAGCCAAAAGCCTGGCGGGGAGGAGCTCTACGAGCAGTACTTC
CASSQKPGGEELYEQYF
>TRBJ1-6|NA|TRBV7-8|NA
TGTGCCAGCAGCTTAGCGGGGAATTCACCCCTCCACTTT
CASSLAGNSPLHF
>TRBJ2-5|NA|TRBV7-9|NA
TGTGCCAGCGCAAGATCGGGGGCAAGGGTTGAGACCCAGTACTTC
CASARSGARVETQYF
>TRBJ2-1|few|TRBV7-7|TRBD1
TGTGCTAGCAGCTCTCCGGGACAGGGAATCAATGAGCAGTTCTTC
CASSSPGQGINEQFF
>TRBJ2-1|NA|TRBV5-1|NA
TGCGCCAGCAATCGAAGGCTAGATTCCTACAATGAGCAGTTCTTC
CASNRRLDSYNEQFF
>TRBJ1-3|NA|TRBV29-1|TRBD1
TGCAGCGTTGAGGACAGGGGTTCCGGAAACACCATATATTTT
CSVEDRGSGNTIYF
>TRBJ1-1|once|TRBV15|NA
TGTGCCACCCGCCAAGGCGGGTACACTGAAGCTTTCTTT
CATRQGGYTEAFF
>TRBJ2-7|NA|TRBV7-9|TRBD1
TGTGCCAGCACAAGGACAGGCGGCCCCTACGAGCAGTACTTC
CASTRTGGPYEQYF
>TRBJ1-5|NA|TRBV7-2|NA
TGTGCCAGCAGCTTCAGGGATCAGCCCCAGCATTTT
CASSFRDQPQHF
>TRBJ2-7|few|TRBV7-9|TRBD1
TGTGCCAGCAGCGATGGACAGGGGGCTTTCAACGAGCAGTACTTC
CASSDGQGAFNEQYF
>TRBJ2-7|NA|TRBV18|NA
TGTGCCAGCTCACCACAGGCGGACCCAGCGTACGAGCAGTACTTC
CASSPQADPAYEQYF
>TRBJ2-2|NA|TRBV29-1|TRBD2
TGCAGCGTTGTGATTCTGGCTAGCGGGAGTCTCGGGGCCGGGGAGCTGTTTTTT
CSVVILASGSLGAGELFF
>TRBJ2-1|NA|TRBV18|TRBD1
TGTGCCAGCTCACCACCGACAGGGGTGGGTGAGCAGTTCTTC
CASSPPTGVGEQFF
>TRBJ2-2|NA|TRBV15|NA
TGTGCCACCAGCAGGGTAGGGCGCACCGGGGAGCTGTTTTTT
CATSRVGRTGELFF
>TRBJ2-3|NA|TRBV15|TRBD2
TGTGCCACCAGCAAGACTAGCGGGAGGGTGGATACGCAGTATTTT
CATSKTSGRVDTQYF
>TRBJ2-1|NA|TRBV2|TRBD2
TGTGCCAGCAGCTTAGCGGGAACATCCTACAATGAGCAGTTCTTC
CASSLAGTSYNEQFF
>TRBJ2-3|NA|TRBV5-4|NA
TGTGCCAGCAGCCCCAGGTCCACTCTAATGCGCACAGATACGCAGTATTTT
CASSPRSTLMRTDTQYF
>TRBJ1-2|NA|TRBV11-1|NA
TGTGCCAGCAGCTCCTGGCGGTCGGGGGTGAGCTATGGCTACACCTTC
CASSSWRSGVSYGYTF
>TRBJ1-1|NA|TRBV27|NA
TGTGCCAGCAGTTTGGCCGACAGATTCGGAGCGAACACTGAAGCTTTCTTT
CASSLADRFGANTEAFF